The T cell receptor (beta chain) described here comes from a study of OX40 agonist ivuxolimab in advanced cancers. Turning to the study itself: Patients received ivuxolimab, an intravenous treatment, every 2 weeks at 0.01 to 10 mg/kg. Melanoma, hepatocellular carcinoma, head and neck or renal cell cancer occurred in dose-escalation patients. Findings and limits, study-wide: Some patients without response likewise showed low normalized clonal expansion.

The CDR3 is made up of 15 amino acids. V lost 5 bases and J lost 0; bases outside the gene matches: 6. CDR1 is SEHNR, CDR2 FQNEAQ, per germline (reference sequence). TCRdb keeps only in-frame clones here, not all; method: immunoSEQ multiplex PCR. This table holds 45,000 to 50,000 clones, just over 90% found once. Collection of blood occurred at baseline, at cycle 4 day 1, and at cycle 7 day 1. This clone appeared a single time. The antigen is unknown. This receptor was identified in an adult with an advanced solid tumor such as melanoma, head and neck, liver or kidney cancer. The chain couples TRBV7-9 to TRBJ2-5; 7 nucleotides line up with TRBD2. The sequences come from CD4+ or CD8+ T cells sorted from blood, collected in a trial of the OX40 agonist ivuxolimab. The CDR3 DNA sequence: TGTGCCAGCAGCCGCCCCGGGACTAACCAAGAGACCCAGTACTTC. It is translated as CASSRPGTNQETQYF.